A selection of T cell receptor beta chains follows, all from one sample in a study of T cells in localized non-small cell lung cancer. TCRdb keeps only in-frame clones here, not all; method: immunoSEQ multiplex PCR. The sample lists more than 2,500 clones; approximately 25% were seen once. The specimen was lung tumor tissue, collected before any cancer treatment. The source of these receptors is a male donor aged 60 or older with stage I lung adenocarcinoma. The CDR3 runs from the conserved cysteine through the conserved F or W. A D gene is named only where the DNA matches it firmly. Size values are once, few and many counts, or a class for expanded clones, and some rows have none.

>TRBJ1-5|.|TRBV5-1|.
TGCGCCAGCAGTCTCGGGAATAGCAATCAGCCCCAGCATTTT
CASSLGNSNQPQHF
>TRBJ2-7|few|TRBV10-3|.
TGTGCCATCAGTGAGTCGAGTAGGGCCGGCGAGCAGTACTTC
CAISESSRAGEQYF
>TRBJ2-7|few|TRBV9|TRBD1
TGTGCCAGCAGCGTAGGGGTTGGGACAGCCTACGAGCAGTACTTC
CASSVGVGTAYEQYF
>TRBJ2-4|.|TRBV29-1|TRBD2
TGCAGCGTTGATTCGGGGGGTGGAGACATTCAGTACTTC
CSVDSGGGDIQYF
>TRBJ2-5|few|TRBV19|.
TGTGCCACCTCGGAAGGGGGGCAGGGAGAGACCCAGTACTTC
CATSEGGQGETQYF
>TRBJ1-5|.|TRBV11-3|.
TGTGCCAGCAGCTTATTACCCAGGGGATCAAATCAGCCCCAGCATTTT
CASSLLPRGSNQPQHF
>TRBJ2-4|.|TRBV19|.
TGTGCCAGTAGGGGCCAGGTCGACATTCAGTACTTC
CASRGQVDIQYF
>TRBJ2-1|large|TRBV6-8|.
TGTGCCAGCAGTTACACGAGCAATGAGCAGTTCTTC
CASSYTSNEQFF
>TRBJ1-5|few|TRBV11-3|TRBD1
TGTGCCAGCAGCCCCCAGGGGGCGAGCAATCAGCCCCAGCATTTT
CASSPQGASNQPQHF
>TRBJ2-7|few|TRBV11-3|.
TGTGCCAGCAGCTTAGGAGGACAGCTCGTCGAGCAGTACTTC
CASSLGGQLVEQYF
>TRBJ2-1|.|TRBV11-3|TRBD2
TGTGCCAGCACCCGGAGGGTAGCGGGTAGGAATGAGCAGTTCTTC
CASTRRVAGRNEQFF
>TRBJ1-4|.|TRBV9|.
TGTGCCAGCAGCGTAGAGGGCAGAGAAAATGAAAAACTGTTTTTT
CASSVEGRENEKLFF
>TRBJ1-6|few|TRBV15|.
TGTGCCACCAGCCCCTCTTCTCTGAATTCACCCCTCCACTTT
CATSPSSLNSPLHF
>TRBJ2-1|.|TRBV23-1|TRBD2
TGCGCCAGCAGGGCCGGACTAGCGGGAGGGCCTCTCCTTGGGGATGAGCAGTTCTTC
CASRAGLAGGPLLGDEQFF
>TRBJ2-2|.|TRBV11-3|.
TGTGCCAGCAGCCCTAGGGCGCCCAGCGGCACCGGGGAGCTGTTTTTT
CASSPRAPSGTGELFF
>TRBJ2-7|.|TRBV11-3|.
TGTGCCAGCAGCTTCGGGGGCGAAACCTACGAGCAGTACTTC
CASSFGGETYEQYF
>TRBJ1-4|medium-sized|TRBV6-1|.
TGTGCCAGCAGTGAAGCGAGGGGGGGTGTTGAAAAACTGTTTTTT
CASSEARGGVEKLFF
>TRBJ1-1|medium-sized|TRBV9|.
TGTGCCAGCAGTGGGCTTGGGTCCATGAACACTGAAGCTTTCTTT
CASSGLGSMNTEAFF
>TRBJ2-5|medium-sized|TRBV9|TRBD1
TGTGCCAGCAGCGGGGGGACAGACCAAGAGACCCAGTACTTC
CASSGGTDQETQYF
>TRBJ1-2|.|TRBV9|.
TGTGCCAGCAGCGCGGGCGGCTATGGCTACACCTTC
CASSAGGYGYTF
>TRBJ2-7|few|TRBV6-8|TRBD1
TGTGCCAGCAACCCGGGACAGGGACTCTCCTACGAGCAGTACTTC
CASNPGQGLSYEQYF
>TRBJ2-2|.|TRBV6-8|.
TGTGCCAGCAGTCTCCAGTTAGGGTACACCGGGGAGCTGTTTTTT
CASSLQLGYTGELFF
>TRBJ1-1|few|TRBV19|.
TGTGCCAGTAGTAACAGAGGCACGAACACTGAAGCTTTCTTT
CASSNRGTNTEAFF
>TRBJ1-1|few|TRBV6-8|TRBD1
TGTGCCATCAGTTCCGGGACAGGGCATTATAAAGCTTTCTTT
CAISSGTGHYKAFF
>TRBJ1-5|.|TRBV6-8|.
TGTGCCAGCAGTGACGGGGGTGGAGCTTTCTACCAGCCCCAGCATTTT
CASSDGGGAFYQPQHF
>TRBJ2-1|.|TRBV9|.
TGTGCCAGCAGTGAAAGGGGGCGGGGTGAGCAGTTCTTC
CASSERGRGEQFF
>TRBJ2-7|.|TRBV15|.
TGTGCCACCAGCAGAGACTCGACAGTCCCGACCTACGAGCAGTACTTC
CATSRDSTVPTYEQYF
>TRBJ1-1|.|TRBV6-8|TRBD1
TGTGCCAGCACCGACAGGGCCACTGAAGCTTTCTTT
CASTDRATEAFF
>TRBJ1-2|few|TRBV6-8|TRBD1
TGTGCCAGCAGTTACTCGGGGACAGGGGCGGATGGCTACACCTTC
CASSYSGTGADGYTF
>TRBJ1-6|.|TRBV19|.
TGTGCCAGTCAGGACGGGCCCCGCTCCTATAATTCACCCCTCCACTTT
CASQDGPRSYNSPLHF
>TRBJ2-3|.|TRBV7-6|TRBD2
TGTGCCAGCAAGTCAAGGGCGGGGGGCACAGATACGCAGTATTTT
CASKSRAGGTDTQYF
>TRBJ2-7|few|TRBV11-3|TRBD1
TGTGCCAGCAGCTTGGACGGCGTGGGGCAGGGGGTCGACGAGCAGTACTTC
CASSLDGVGQGVDEQYF
>TRBJ2-3|once|TRBV25-1|.
TGTGCCAGCAGTGAAGGGGGCGGCACAGATACGCAGTATTTT
CASSEGGGTDTQYF